This T cell receptor (beta chain) appears in the sequencing data of a study of T cell repertoires in cytomegalovirus infection. Study details: Public TCR beta signature analysis indicated the presence of both CMV infection and matching HLA type.

CDR3 length equals 16 residues. V was clipped by 5 bases and J by 4 bases; unmatched bases: 9. Germline V gene data show CDR1 as SGHVS and CDR2 as FQNEAQ. TCRdb ran MiXCR on the reads and lists one entry per CDR3 protein. The sample includes about 920,000 distinct CDR3 sequences, approximately 30% of them seen just once. This clonotype came up many times. Antigen specificity is unknown. The input for sequencing was cultured CD8+ T cells from PBMCs, taken from culture after CMV antigen stimulation. This TCR derives from a human donor in good health (CMV status not recorded). Some clones in this sample may be carry-over from other donors' samples. J is TRBJ2-1 and V is TRBV7-8, with 9 bases aligning to TRBD2. The CDR3 DNA sequence: TGTGCCAGCAGCCTTAGCGGGGGACACATTTACAATGAGCAGTTCTTC. This encodes CASSLSGGHIYNEQFF.